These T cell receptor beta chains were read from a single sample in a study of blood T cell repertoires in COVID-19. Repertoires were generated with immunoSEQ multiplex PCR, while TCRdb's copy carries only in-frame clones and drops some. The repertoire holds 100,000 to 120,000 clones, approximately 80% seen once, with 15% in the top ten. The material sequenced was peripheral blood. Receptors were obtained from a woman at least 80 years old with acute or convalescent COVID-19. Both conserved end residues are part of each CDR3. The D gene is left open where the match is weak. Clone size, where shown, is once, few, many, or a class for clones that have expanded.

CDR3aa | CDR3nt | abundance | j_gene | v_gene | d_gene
CASSSSGKGNEQFF | TGTGCCAGCAGCTCTAGCGGGAAGGGTAATGAGCAGTTCTTC | few | TRBJ2-1 | TRBV9 | TRBD2
CAWRPLTGDNYGYTF | TGTGCCTGGAGACCCCTGACAGGGGATAACTATGGCTACACCTTC | . | TRBJ1-2 | TRBV30 | TRBD1
CASSDREARELFF | TGTGCCAGCAGTGACAGAGAGGCAAGGGAGCTGTTTTTT | . | TRBJ2-2 | TRBV6-1 | .
CASSFTGETEAFF | TGTGCCAGCAGCTTCACAGGGGAGACTGAAGCTTTCTTT | few | TRBJ1-1 | TRBV7-8 | TRBD1
CATSRTSVGTGELFF | TGTGCCACCAGCAGAACTAGCGTAGGCACCGGGGAGCTGTTTTTT | . | TRBJ2-2 | TRBV15 | TRBD2
CASRLAGGETQYF | TGTGCCAGCAGACTAGCGGGAGGAGAGACCCAGTACTTC | . | TRBJ2-5 | TRBV6-5 | TRBD2
CASSASGTGELFF | TGCGCCAGCAGCGCCAGCGGTACCGGGGAGCTGTTTTTT | few | TRBJ2-2 | TRBV5-1 | .
CASSLGPYNEQFF | TGTGCCAGCAGCTTAGGTCCATACAATGAGCAGTTCTTC | many | TRBJ2-1 | TRBV7-9 | .
CASSPRPDEKLFF | TGTGCCAGCTCACCACGTCCGGATGAAAAACTGTTTTTT | . | TRBJ1-4 | TRBV18 | .
CASSHRTSGSSNEQFF | TGTGCCAGCAGCCATCGGACTAGCGGGAGTAGCAATGAGCAGTTCTTC | . | TRBJ2-1 | TRBV7-8 | TRBD2
CASSSGQDYGYTF | TGTGCCAGTAGTTCGGGACAGGACTATGGCTACACCTTC | . | TRBJ1-2 | TRBV19 | TRBD1
CASSLGMGRGVLNTEAFF | TGCGCCAGCAGCTTGGGAATGGGCAGGGGAGTACTGAACACTGAAGCTTTCTTT | many | TRBJ1-1 | TRBV5-1 | .
CASSQDGVSPLHF | TGCGCCAGCAGCCAAGACGGGGTTTCACCCCTCCACTTT | . | TRBJ1-6 | TRBV4-3 | .
CSVQFYNEQFF | TGCAGCGTTCAGTTTTACAATGAGCAGTTCTTC | . | TRBJ2-1 | TRBV29-1 | .